Listed here are 19 T cell receptor beta chains from one sample, sequenced in a study of technical replicates of blood from a handful of donors. Using immunoSEQ multiplex PCR, the repertoire was profiled, and TCRdb retains in-frame clones only, with some absent. The sample holds about 94,000 clones; 90% to 96% are singletons and the top ten take roughly 0.36%. Sequencing was performed on T cells isolated from PBMCs. The receptor source for this set is a human donor in good health.

The rearrangement joins TRBV28 to TRBJ1-4; D perhaps matches TRBD1 (6 bases). Per the germline V gene, CDR1 is MDHEN and CDR2 is SYDVKM. The CDR3 covers 14 residues. Trimming left V 5 bases short and J 8 bases short, with 15 bases between. CDR3 in amino acids: CASSPQGTREKLFF. The CDR3 DNA reads as TGTGCCAGCAGTCCGCAGGGGACGAGGGAAAAACTGTTTTTT.

This chain links TRBV27 with TRBJ1-2; D is perhaps TRBD1 (6 bases). The CDR3 spans 16 residues. The ends were cut back, 5 bases at V and 4 bases at J, with 20 bases in the middle. CDR1 and CDR2 from the germline V gene are MNHEY and SMNVEV (reference sequence). Written as DNA, the CDR3 is TGTGCCAGCAGTCCTTCTTCAGGGGAGTTTAGCTATGGCTACACCTTC. Its protein product is CASSPSSGEFSYGYTF.

Of note for this clone: This sample includes further DNA sequences coding for the same CDR3. The chain carries TRBV7-9 and TRBJ2-7; D gene uncertain. The CDR3 consists of 11 residues. Germline V lookup: CDR1 SEHNR, CDR2 FQNEAQ (reference sequence). Trimming pared 6 bases from V and 3 bases from J, leaving 6 bases between. The CDR3 DNA is TGTGCCAGCAGTCTAATCTACGAGCAGTACTTC. The encoded protein is CASSLIYEQYF.

The chain couples TRBV28 to TRBJ1-5, with a weak D call TRBD1 (6 bases). The V gene lost 7 bases and the J gene lost 7 bases, with 20 bases spanning the gap. There are 15 residues in the CDR3. Germline CDR1 MDHEN, CDR2 SYDVKM. This CDR3 is CASKGQGKSVQPQHF. For the CDR3, the DNA is TGTGCCAGCAAAGGGCAGGGGAAGAGCGTCCAGCCCCAGCATTTT.

This chain joins TRBV29-1 and TRBJ1-1, with D unresolved. Germline CDR1 reads SQVTM; CDR2 reads ANQGSEA. The length of the CDR3 is 11 residues. V dropped 7 bases and J dropped 5 bases, with 11 bases sitting between them. The CDR3 DNA is TGCAGCGCCCGAGGAGGAACTGAAGCTTTCTTT. It encodes CSARGGTEAFF.

The chain uses TRBV19 and TRBJ2-2, with TRBD1 matching 7 bases. The CDR3 consists of 15 residues. The V and J ends lost 3 bases and 4 bases, in that order; junction bases with no gene match: 5. The germline V gene has CDR1 LNHDA and CDR2 SQIVND (reference sequence). The CDR3 DNA reads as TGTGCCAGTAGTATGAACGACAGGGCCACCGGGGAGCTGTTTTTT. Translation gives CASSMNDRATGELFF.

The chain recombines TRBV6-5 with TRBJ2-1; TRBD2 aligns across 8 bases. The CDR3 is made up of 13 amino acids. The V gene's germline CDR1 is MNHEY and CDR2 SVGAGI. J lost 5 bases, V lost 4 bases, and 1 base had no gene match. The CDR3: CASSSGGNNEQFF. For the CDR3, the DNA is TGTGCCAGCAGTTCGGGAGGGAACAATGAGCAGTTCTTC.

As regards this clone: Compared with germline, one end of the junction differs, possibly owing to a read error. The gene calls are TRBV5-8 and TRBJ2-7; 10 bases map to TRBD1. Germline values: CDR1 SGHTS, CDR2 YDEGEE. CDR3 length: 12 amino acids. CDR3 residues: CASSLFQTGGSF. The CDR3 nucleotides read TGTGCCAGCAGCTTGTTTCAGACAGGGGGCTCCTTC. Using reference TRBV5-8 and TRBJ2-7 for the parts outside the CDR3, the full variable domain is EAGVTQSPTHLIKTRGQQATLRCSPISGHTSVYWYQQALGLGLQFLLWYDEGEERNRGNFPPRFSGRQFPNYSSELNVNALELEDSALYLCASSLFQTGGSFGPGTRLTVT.

This clone was recorded once. The chain links TRBV13 to TRBJ1-1; 8 nucleotides agree with TRBD1. The CDR3 is made up of 12 amino acids. V shed 4 bases, J shed 11 bases, and the junction held 6 bases outside the gene matches. Germline values: CDR1 PRHDT, CDR2 FYEKMQ (reference sequence). CDR3 protein: CASSYDRGWAFF. CDR3 DNA sequence: TGTGCCAGCAGCTACGACAGGGGCTGGGCTTTCTTT.

A single count supports this clone. The chain carries TRBV6-1 and TRBJ1-1, with D tentatively TRBD1 (5 bases). Germline V gene data show CDR1 as MNHNS and CDR2 as SASEGT. There are 15 residues in the CDR3. V was pared by 6 bases and J by 1 base, with 15 bases between. CDR3 sequence: CASRLWDSTNTEAFF. The CDR3 DNA reads as TGTGCCAGCAGACTTTGGGACTCGACGAACACTGAAGCTTTCTTT.

V usage is TRBV19 and J usage is TRBJ1-1; TRBD1 aligns across 9 bases. The CDR3 is 14 amino acids. CDR1 is LNHDA and CDR2 is SQIVND in the germline V gene (reference sequence). Trimming took 6 bases from V and 3 from J; bases not matched to a gene: 5. The CDR3 DNA reads TGTGCCAGTAGACGCCGGGACAGGGACACTGAAGCTTTCTTT. It yields the protein CASRRRDRDTEAFF.

V is TRBV2 and J is TRBJ2-7, with 9 bases that match TRBD1. The CDR3 length is 15 residues. Germline CDR1 is SNHLY and CDR2 is FYNNEI. Trimming removed 6 bases from V and 0 bases from J; junction bases left unmatched: 6. The CDR3 region is CASRADRGSSYEQYF. CDR3 bases: TGTGCCAGCAGGGCTGACAGGGGGAGCTCCTACGAGCAGTACTTC.

The V and J genes are TRBV2 and TRBJ1-1; D call uncertain. The CDR3 is 15 amino acids. The germline V gene has CDR1 SNHLY and CDR2 FYNNEI. V was pared by 4 bases and J by 2 bases, with 14 bases between. CDR3 in amino acids: CASSAFLTANTEAFF. The CDR3 DNA sequence: TGTGCCAGCAGTGCATTCCTCACAGCTAACACTGAAGCTTTCTTT.

The chain couples TRBV4-3 to TRBJ2-5; a possible D gene is TRBD2 (6 bases). The V end was cut by 3 bases, the J end by 5 bases, with 22 bases between. Germline V lookup: CDR1 LGHNA, CDR2 YSLEER. The CDR3 length is 17 residues. The CDR3 DNA reads TGCGCCAGCAGCCATTCCGCGGGACCTCAAGTGAAGGAGACCCAGTACTTC. Residues: CASSHSAGPQVKETQYF.

The chain recombines TRBV27 with TRBJ1-5, with a tentative D call TRBD1 (6 bases). The CDR3 has 13 amino acids. With 2 bases removed from V and 7 bases from J, the gap between germline ends came to 9 bases. Germline V gene data show CDR1 as MNHEY and CDR2 as SMNVEV (reference sequence). CDR3 sequence reads: CASSLNRVQPQHF. Written as DNA, the CDR3 is TGTGCCAGCAGTTTAAACAGGGTGCAGCCCCAGCATTTT.

The rearrangement uses TRBV9 and TRBJ2-7; no clear D gene. Germline CDR1 and CDR2: SGDLS and YYNGEE. The CDR3 runs to 13 residues. Deletions cut 4 bases from V and 1 base from J, with 9 bases between. In DNA, the CDR3 is TGTGCCAGCAGCCCCCGCGATTCCTACGAGCAGTACTTC. Translated: CASSPRDSYEQYF.

This chain connects TRBV4-1 to TRBJ2-3, with 7 bases identical to TRBD2. Trimming removed 0 bases from V and 2 bases from J; junction bases left unmatched: 8. In germline, CDR1 is MGHRA, CDR2 YSYEKL. The CDR3 has 17 residues. Here the CDR3 reads CASSQELTSDITDTQYF. CDR3 nucleotides: TGCGCCAGCAGCCAAGAACTTACTAGCGATATCACAGATACGCAGTATTTT.

V and J are TRBV21-1 and TRBJ1-5; TRBD1 is the table's D call and was not checked against the DNA. TRBV21-1 is noted as a pseudogene. CDR3 length: 20 amino acids. In DNA form, the CDR3 reads TGTGCCAGCAGCACAGACGCCGGGACAGGGAGTTTATATAGCAATCAGCCCCAGCATTTT. This gives the protein CASSTDAGTGSLYSNQPQHF.

The V gene is TRBV7-2, the J gene TRBJ2-7; D uncertain. This CDR3 region has 11 residues. V lost 3 bases to trimming and J lost 4 bases, with 4 bases between them. In germline, CDR1 is SGHTA, CDR2 FQGNSA. CDR3 sequence: CASSFVYEQYF. The CDR3 DNA reads TGTGCCAGCAGCTTTGTATACGAGCAGTACTTC.